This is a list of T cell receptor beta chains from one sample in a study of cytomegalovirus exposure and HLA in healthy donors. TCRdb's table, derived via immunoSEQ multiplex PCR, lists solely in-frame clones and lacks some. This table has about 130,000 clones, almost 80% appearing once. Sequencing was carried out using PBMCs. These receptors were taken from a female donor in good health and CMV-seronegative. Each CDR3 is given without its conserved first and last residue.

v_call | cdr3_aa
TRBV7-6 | ASSSLQETQY
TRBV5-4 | ASSQSGRAGETQY
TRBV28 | ASSKTGSTEAF
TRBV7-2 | ASSSMAFEETQY
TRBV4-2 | ASSNLQGDNYGYT
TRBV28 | ASSRGDGYT
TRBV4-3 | ASSQVPPLTVNYGYT
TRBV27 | ASSTFTTSAKEQY
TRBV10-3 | AISDQGHGDSYEQY
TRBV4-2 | ASRLGRENTGELF
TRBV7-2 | ASSLAGGALGQPQH
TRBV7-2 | ASSLAWEFRGLNTEAF
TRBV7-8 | ASSSLATYEQY
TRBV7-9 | ASSSRVIPDTQY
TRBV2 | ASSNPRTVNTEAF
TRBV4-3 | ASSQVQGNGYT
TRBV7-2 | ASSRTSGTYQETQY
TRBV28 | ASSLDYSSYNEQF
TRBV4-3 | ASSHRGTEAF
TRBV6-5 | ASRTPGQGYGYT
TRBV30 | AWTHGTSGLSYNEQF
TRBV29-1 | SVQRTGTGGSRTDTQY
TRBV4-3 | ASSIRTAISEKLF
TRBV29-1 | SVEGLGPNTEAF
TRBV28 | ASSYPILAEQF
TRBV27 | ASSLSGRNNEQF
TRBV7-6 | ASSLENRLNTEAF
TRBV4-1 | ASGGQGAWEQY
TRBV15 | ATSREEGAQEKLF
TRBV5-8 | ASSPATGYGTDTQY
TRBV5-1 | ASSFGGYSKEETQY
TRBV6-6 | ASSKTLASSGEQY
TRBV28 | ASSLQGSYT
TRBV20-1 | SARLGGTQY
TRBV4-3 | ASSPGQIIRETQY
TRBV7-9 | ASSLLSSPGG
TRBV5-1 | ASSSQGRINEKLF
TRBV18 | ASSPEAAGGQY
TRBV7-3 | ASSPGPDEDIQY